Each of the 15 T cell receptor beta chains below was sequenced from the same sample in a study of STAT5B mutations in CD4+ large granular lymphocyte leukemia. The protocol was immunoSEQ multiplex PCR, while the TCRdb copy is restricted to in-frame clones and leaves out a portion. The sample yields nearly 20,000 clones, roughly 83% seen once. The sample taken for sequencing was CD4+ T cells from blood buffy coats. The source is a human donor in good health.

This chain uses TRBV6-1 with TRBJ1-6, with 9 positions matching TRBD1. In germline, CDR1 is MNHNS, CDR2 SASEGT. Losses at the gene ends were 1 base for V and 5 bases for J; bases not matched to a gene: 0. The CDR3 is 15 residues long. This chain's CDR3 is CASSEGTGDNSPLHF. As DNA, the CDR3 is TGTGCCAGCAGTGAAGGGACAGGGGATAATTCACCCCTCCACTTT.

The J gene is TRBJ1-5, the V gene TRBV5-5, with no clear D. Trimming left V 0 bases short and J 5 bases short, with 15 bases between. Germline V CDR1 and CDR2: SGHKS, YYEKEE (reference sequence). The CDR3 contains 16 residues. The CDR3 loop reads CASSLAGTGKHQPQHF. DNA of the CDR3: TGTGCCAGCAGCTTGGCAGGAACGGGGAAACATCAGCCCCAGCATTTT.

The gene calls are TRBV30 and TRBJ1-1; D not certain. This CDR3 comprises 14 residues. Trimming cost V 0 bases and J 1 base, with 9 bases left between them. The germline V gene has CDR1 GTSNPN and CDR2 SVGIG (reference sequence). The CDR3 reads CAWSVGRWNTEAFF. The CDR3 DNA is TGTGCCTGGAGTGTTGGCCGCTGGAACACTGAAGCTTTCTTT. The full variable domain, rest sourced from reference TRBV30 and TRBJ1-1, is SQTIHQWPATLVQPVGSPLSLECTVEGTSNPNLYWYRQAAGRGLQLLFYSVGIGQISSEVPQNLSASRPQDRQFILSSKKLLLSDSGFYLCAWSVGRWNTEAFFGQGTRLTVV.

This chain joins TRBV10-2 and TRBJ1-5; no reliable D call. This CDR3 contains 14 residues. The germline V gene encodes CDR1 WSHSY and CDR2 SAAADI. The ends were cut back, 3 bases at V and 4 bases at J, with 10 bases in the middle. The CDR3 DNA follows: TGCGCCAGCAGTGACGGCCTCACAAATCAGCCCCAGCATTTT. Its translation is CASSDGLTNQPQHF.

The rearrangement joins TRBV6-1 to TRBJ2-1; the D gene is possibly TRBD1 (6 bases). The CDR3 length is 13 residues. V was clipped by 1 base and J by 12 bases, with 13 bases between them. Germline V gives CDR1 MNHNS, CDR2 SASEGT. The CDR3 nucleotides read TGTGCCAGCAGTGAAGTCAGGGGAACAGGGCAGTTCTTC. Translating gives CASSEVRGTGQFF.

The rearrangement joins TRBV18 to TRBJ2-1; D may be TRBD1 or TRBD2 (5 bases each). Trimming removed 5 bases from V and 3 bases from J, with 14 bases in between. CDR1 and CDR2 (germline): KGHSH, LQKENI. The CDR3 contains 15 residues. DNA of the CDR3: TGTGCCAGCTCATCCCGCAGCGGACACTACAATGAGCAGTTCTTC. This translates into CASSSRSGHYNEQFF. The full variable domain, completed using reference TRBV18 and TRBJ2-1, is NAGVMQNPRHLVRRRGQEARLRCSPMKGHSHVYWYRQLPEEGLKFMVYLQKENIIDESGMPKERFSAEFPKEGPSILRIQQVVRGDSAAYFCASSSRSGHYNEQFFGPGTRLTVL.

The rearrangement uses TRBV2 and TRBJ2-3; a possible D gene is TRBD1 (6 bases). The CDR3 is 13 amino acids. From germline, CDR1 is SNHLY and CDR2 FYNNEI. The germline V and J ends were trimmed by 6 bases and 4 bases, with 11 bases remaining between them. The CDR3 DNA sequence: TGTGCCAGCAGGAGAGGGGGAGCAGATACGCAGTATTTT. Its translation is CASRRGGADTQYF.

The rearrangement joins TRBV7-2 to TRBJ2-2; 7 nucleotides match TRBD2. The CDR3 totals 14 residues. The V and J ends lost 7 bases and 1 base, in that order; junction bases with no gene match: 3. Germline CDR1 SGHTA, CDR2 FQGNSA. CDR3: CASTPSGNTGELFF. In DNA form, the CDR3 reads TGTGCCAGCACTCCTAGCGGGAACACCGGGGAGCTGTTTTTT.

The V gene is TRBV9, the J gene TRBJ1-5; D not certain. The germline V and J ends were trimmed by 5 bases and 3 bases, with 9 bases remaining between them. The germline V gene has CDR1 SGDLS and CDR2 YYNGEE. CDR3 length: 13 residues. CDR3 bases: TGTGCCAGCAGTGAACAGACCAATCAGCCCCAGCATTTT. It specifies CASSEQTNQPQHF.

The chain uses TRBV5-6 and TRBJ1-2; D is undetermined. Germline CDR1 is SGHDT and CDR2 is YYEEEE. V lost 0 bases and J 4 bases, leaving 13 bases between the germline ends. This CDR3 is built from 15 residues. CDR3 nucleotides: TGTGCCAGCAGCTTGGGAGCGGTCGTCCCCTATGGCTACACCTTC. Protein sequence: CASSLGAVVPYGYTF.

This chain uses TRBV6-1 with TRBJ1-1; possibly TRBD1 for D (5 bases). V dropped 6 bases and J dropped 1 base, with 15 bases sitting between them. CDR1 and CDR2 from the germline V gene are MNHNS and SASEGT. The CDR3 is made up of 15 amino acids. The CDR3 spells CASSQATTGNTEAFF. Here the CDR3 DNA reads TGTGCCAGCAGCCAAGCGACAACAGGGAACACTGAAGCTTTCTTT.

The chain combines TRBV11-2 with TRBJ1-1, with D possibly matching TRBD1 (6 bases). Per the germline V gene, CDR1 is SGHAT and CDR2 is FQNNGV. The CDR3 covers 12 residues. The V and J ends lost 1 base and 6 bases respectively, with 6 bases between them. The CDR3 sequence: CASSLGTAEAFF. The CDR3 DNA reads TGTGCCAGCAGCTTAGGGACAGCTGAAGCTTTCTTT.

V is TRBV2 and J is TRBJ2-1; 7 bases are shared with TRBD1. The CDR3 totals 13 residues. Germline assignment: CDR1 SNHLY and CDR2 FYNNEI. Trimming removed 5 bases from V and 9 bases from J; junction bases left unmatched: 7. This CDR3 reads CASSTQGVGEQFF. The CDR3 nucleotides read TGTGCCAGCAGTACTCAGGGGGTAGGTGAGCAGTTCTTC.

This rearrangement joins TRBV28 to TRBJ1-1; no firm D call. Trimming cost V 5 bases and J 11 bases, with 18 bases left between them. The germline gives CDR1 MDHEN, CDR2 SYDVKM. This CDR3 has 13 amino acids. The CDR3 DNA sequence: TGTGCCAGCAGTCATCCGACGACCACTGGGGCTTTCTTT. Translation: CASSHPTTTGAFF.

The chain joins TRBV6-5 to TRBJ1-4; D remains ambiguous. From germline, CDR1 is MNHEY and CDR2 SVGAGI. This CDR3 is 14 amino acids long. The V end was cut by 6 bases, the J end by 0 bases, with 8 bases between. The CDR3 DNA follows: TGTGCCAGCAGAACGGCTGCAACTAATGAAAAACTGTTTTTT. Encoded protein: CASRTAATNEKLFF.